A selection of T cell receptor beta chains follows, all from one sample in a study of T-cell reconstitution after alpha-beta-depleted transplantation in children. TCRdb reprocessed the PCR reads with MiXCR, giving one entry per CDR3 protein. The sample shows a few hundred thousand distinct CDR3 sequences, 20% to 30% of them seen only once. Specimen: PBMCs, mostly from graft donor cells, collected 360 days after TCRalphabeta/CD19-depleted stem cell transplant. These receptors all stem from a female patient aged 2 to 10 who had a stem cell transplant for congenital amegakaryocytic thrombocytopenia, so the T cells may come from the graft donor. CDR3s include the opening cysteine and the closing phenylalanine or tryptophan.

>TRBV10-3|TRBJ1-5
CAISESGGDQPQHF
>TRBV7-9|TRBJ2-7
CASSLGGPFGQYF
>TRBV7-9|TRBJ2-7
CASSYQSGRDEQYF
>TRBV7-2|TRBJ2-1
CASSSKIGGTYNEQFF
>TRBV2|TRBJ2-7
CASSLFPGQNAEQYF
>TRBV6-1|TRBJ2-5
CASRAGGLWETQYF
>TRBV6-1|TRBJ2-7
CASSRKVTSTSGPYEQYF
>TRBV12-3/TRBV12-4|TRBJ2-4
CASSLGLDIQYF
>TRBV20-1|TRBJ1-1
CSARQGTGRMNTEAFF
>TRBV12-3/TRBV12-4|TRBJ2-2
CASSDHTGELFF
>TRBV29-1|TRBJ1-3
CSVIVQRDRPGNTIYF
>TRBV27|TRBJ2-7
CASSLGLTDASDEQYF
>TRBV13|TRBJ2-1
CASSGSGPGRRNEQFF
>TRBV3-1|TRBJ2-2
CASSPGLGVFSNTGELFF
>TRBV24-1|TRBJ2-2
CATSDLGANTGELFF
>TRBV4-1|TRBJ1-1
CASSHREGLAEAFF
>TRBV27|TRBJ2-7
CASSYSGRAYEQYF
>TRBV19|TRBJ1-4
CASSMFTVEKLFF
>TRBV29-1|TRBJ2-5
CNVLGIPGLKAQYF
>TRBV3-1|TRBJ2-3
CASSPQAGTSESTDTQYF
>TRBV5-1|TRBJ2-2
CASSFPGDVGELFF
>TRBV12-3/TRBV12-4|TRBJ1-5
CASSLQALNQPQHF
>TRBV7-6|TRBJ2-2
CASSSQTKNTGELFF
>TRBV12-3/TRBV12-4|TRBJ1-1
CASSLVGQGDTEAFF
>TRBV6-5|TRBJ2-5
CASSFQGPQETQYF
>TRBV10-3|TRBJ2-5
CAISEVQGGETQYF
>TRBV29-1|TRBJ2-3
CSVWTGSTDTQYF
>TRBV21-1|TRBJ2-1
CASNSGGCPVGEQFF
>TRBV7-2|TRBJ2-7
CASSLPGTSDKGEQYF
>TRBV4-1|TRBJ2-2
CASSPPGVGELFF
>TRBV28|TRBJ1-6
CASSLLYFYNSPLHF
>TRBV5-6|TRBJ1-5
CASSLAGGDQPQHF
>TRBV11-2|TRBJ2-5
CASSLDRVDSETQYF
>TRBV6-1|TRBJ1-3
CASSDRRGNTIYF
>TRBV27|TRBJ2-7
CASSKRQVSFSYEQYF
>TRBV6-8|TRBJ1-1
CASSLPIRRGSEAFF
>TRBV29-1|TRBJ2-3
CSVERTGRTDTQYF
>TRBV27|TRBJ1-1
CASSSNREVSFF
>TRBV12-3/TRBV12-4|TRBJ1-1
CASSLARTGAFF
>TRBV12-3/TRBV12-4|TRBJ2-1
CASSFGEWLYNEQFF
>TRBV2|TRBJ2-2
CASMGFYTGELFF
>TRBV18|TRBJ1-3
CASSPLDRVPGNTIYF
>TRBV28|TRBJ2-1
CASSSGYEQFF
>TRBV7-8|TRBJ1-5
CASSPRRDRGQPQHF
>TRBV5-1|TRBJ2-3
CASSLGWRPPFIALLDTQYF
>TRBV20-1|TRBJ2-5
CSARGTSGKETQYF
>TRBV29-1|TRBJ2-7
CSVVTGGSSYEQYF
>TRBV29-1|TRBJ2-7
CSVEISGSLNEQYF
>TRBV6-5|TRBJ1-1
CASSLSNEIPDSTEAFF
>TRBV30|TRBJ2-3
CAWSSPGDTQYF
>TRBV18|TRBJ1-2
CASSADSAHGYTF
>TRBV20-1|TRBJ2-5
CSASGLAGAGETQYF
>TRBV7-8|TRBJ2-7
CASSLVAYEQYF
>TRBV12-3/TRBV12-4|TRBJ2-2
CASSPSAGRGVGELFF